This TCR beta chain was sequenced for a study of T cell responses to AZD1222 COVID-19 vaccine. Regarding the study as a whole: Females made up more of the donors, who were largely white British, and clonal diversity may have come out too low. Baseline serostatus was positive in only five to seven AZD1222 recipients. Two AZD1222 doses significantly raised spike-specific TCR breadth and depth over controls. The study found vaccine-associated CD4 TCRs spanning spike, dominant at 160-218 and 743-854.

Comments on this clone: Antigen: not known.

In germline, CDR1 is SQVTM, CDR2 ANQGSEA. The CDR3 is 12 residues long. Trimming took off 7 bases at V and 5 bases at J, with 14 bases between the two ends. Generated by immunoSEQ multiplex PCR, the TCRdb table keeps only in-frame clones and is missing some. The sample records 120,000 or so clones, about 90% being singletons. The chain combines TRBV29-1 with TRBJ1-1; D is unclear. Sequencing used peripheral blood, obtained on day 0 of MenACWY control vaccination. The receptor was isolated from an adult in good health. CDR3 region: CSAQTYETEAFF. DNA for the CDR3: TGCAGCGCCCAGACCTACGAGACTGAAGCTTTCTTT.